Listed here are 18 T cell receptor beta chains from one sample, sequenced in a study of technical replicates of blood from four donors. Clones were read by immunoSEQ multiplex PCR, and TCRdb kept only the in-frame ones, dropping some. The sample lists some 80,000 clones, 96% occurring once. Source material: T cells isolated from PBMCs. The receptors shown here come from a human donor in good health.

This rearrangement joins TRBV6-5 to TRBJ2-3; D is possibly TRBD1 (7 bases). The CDR3 loop spans 16 amino acids. V was shortened by 0 bases and J by 4 bases, with 14 bases between the two germline ends. Germline-derived CDR1 and CDR2 are MNHEY and SVGAGI. CDR3 residues: CASSYSSGGLADTQYF. The CDR3 DNA reads as TGTGCCAGCAGTTACTCATCAGGGGGGTTAGCAGATACGCAGTATTTT.

This clone came up once. The chain couples TRBV4-1 to TRBJ2-2; weak D call: TRBD1 (5 bases). V lost 0 bases and J 4 bases, leaving 12 bases between the germline ends. CDR1 MGHRA and CDR2 YSYEKL come from the germline V gene. This CDR3 comprises 16 residues. The CDR3 DNA is TGCGCCAGCAGCCAAGACCCCAGGGCAGCCACCGGGGAGCTGTTTTTT. Translating gives CASSQDPRAATGELFF.

This chain joins TRBV10-3 and TRBJ2-1; D possibly corresponds to TRBD2 (5 bases). This CDR3 comprises 12 residues. From germline, CDR1 is ENHRY and CDR2 SYGVKD. V dropped 4 bases and J dropped 6 bases, with 7 bases sitting between them. CDR3 in amino acids: CAISGTSNEQFF. CDR3 coding DNA: TGTGCCATCAGTGGGACTTCCAATGAGCAGTTCTTC.

This chain uses TRBV5-1 with TRBJ2-7; possible D gene TRBD1, 5 bases. Germline lookup yields CDR1 SGHRS and CDR2 YFSETQ. There are 13 residues in the CDR3. Trimming stripped 2 bases from V and 3 bases from J, with 9 bases between. The CDR3 loop is CASSFYQGYEQYF. CDR3 DNA sequence: TGCGCCAGCAGCTTTTATCAGGGCTACGAGCAGTACTTC. Together with reference TRBV5-1 and TRBJ2-7, the CDR3 gives the full variable domain: KAGVTQTPRYLIKTRGQQVTLSCSPISGHRSVSWYQQTPGQGLQFLFEYFSETQRNKGNFPGRFSGRQFSNSRSEMNVSTLELGDSALYLCASSFYQGYEQYFGPGTRLTVT.

This sequence joins TRBV5-1 and TRBJ1-2, with 10 bases that match TRBD1. The CDR3 loop spans 14 amino acids. The V gene end was trimmed by 1 base and the J gene end by 8 bases; junction bases not matched to a gene: 5. Germline V gene lookup returns CDR1 SGHRS and CDR2 YFSETQ. The CDR3 DNA reads TGCGCCAGCAGCTTGCCAGGGACAGGGGAGGGCTACACCTTC. It encodes CASSLPGTGEGYTF.

J is TRBJ2-1 and V is TRBV30, with 9 nucleotides matching TRBD2. Germline trimming cut 4 bases from V and 9 bases from J; bases unmatched to any gene: 10. The CDR3 is made up of 14 amino acids. Germline lookup yields CDR1 GTSNPN and CDR2 SVGIG (reference sequence). CDR3 amino acids: CAWMELAGVGEQFF. Written as DNA, the CDR3 is TGTGCCTGGATGGAATTAGCGGGAGTTGGTGAGCAGTTCTTC. Filled out from reference TRBV30 and TRBJ2-1, the complete variable domain reads SQTIHQWPATLVQPVGSPLSLECTVEGTSNPNLYWYRQAAGRGLQLLFYSVGIGQISSEVPQNLSASRPQDRQFILSSKKLLLSDSGFYLCAWMELAGVGEQFFGPGTRLTVL.

The chain is built from TRBV11-2 and TRBJ2-7; D not resolved. Germline values: CDR1 SGHAT, CDR2 FQNNGV. There are 13 residues in the CDR3. Trimming stripped 2 bases from V and 0 bases from J, with 5 bases between. CDR3: CASSLQASYEQYF. CDR3 bases: TGTGCCAGCAGCTTACAGGCCTCCTACGAGCAGTACTTC.

The chain has TRBV4-1 and TRBJ2-3; 12 bases match TRBD2. This CDR3 comprises 18 residues. J lost 0 bases, V lost 6 bases, and 10 bases had no gene match. Germline V gives CDR1 MGHRA, CDR2 YSYEKL. The CDR3 sequence is CASSQPGLAGTSTDTQYF. The CDR3, as DNA: TGCGCCAGCAGTCAGCCCGGACTAGCGGGAACTAGCACAGATACGCAGTATTTT.

This rearrangement joins TRBV11-2 to TRBJ1-4, with D uncertain. This CDR3 comprises 16 residues. V lost 4 bases to trimming and J lost 0 bases, with 12 bases between them. CDR1 and CDR2 (germline): SGHAT, FQNNGV. CDR3 loop: CASSYRYRATNEKLFF. The CDR3 DNA is TGTGCCAGCAGCTACCGCTACAGAGCAACTAATGAAAAACTGTTTTTT. The full variable domain, its missing parts supplied by reference TRBV11-2 and TRBJ1-4, is EAGVAQSPRYKIIEKRQSVAFWCNPISGHATLYWYQQILGQGPKLLIQFQNNGVVDDSQLPKDRFSAERLKGVDSTLKIQPAKLEDSAVYLCASSYRYRATNEKLFFGSGTQLSVL.

The chain recombines TRBV7-2 with TRBJ1-2, with D possibly being TRBD1 (5 bases). V lost 4 bases to trimming and J lost 7 bases, with 10 bases between them. The CDR3 is made up of 12 amino acids. Germline lookup yields CDR1 SGHTA and CDR2 FQGNSA. CDR3 coding DNA: TGTGCCAGCAGCTCCTCAGGGCTTGGCTACACCTTC. Translated: CASSSSGLGYTF.

The chain combines TRBV9 with TRBJ2-2, with 11 bases matching TRBD2. CDR3 length equals 19 residues. Germline CDR1 and CDR2: SGDLS and YYNGEE. V lost 4 bases, J lost 5 bases, and 16 bases stayed unmatched. CDR3 nucleotides: TGTGCCAGCAGCTACAGCAGAATAGCGGGAGGGCCGAGGACCGGGGAGCTGTTTTTT. It is translated as CASSYSRIAGGPRTGELFF.

The chain is built from TRBV19 and TRBJ2-7, with D tentatively TRBD2 (7 bases). The CDR3 is made up of 15 amino acids. Trimming left V 3 bases short and J 2 bases short, with 14 bases between. Germline values: CDR1 LNHDA, CDR2 SQIVND (reference sequence). In nucleotides, the CDR3 is TGTGCCAGTAGTATCGTAACAGGGACTACCTACGAGCAGTACTTC. Protein sequence: CASSIVTGTTYEQYF.

The chain links TRBV6-8 to TRBJ2-5, with D uncertain. CDR3 size: 12 residues. The germline V gene encodes CDR1 MNHGY and CDR2 SAAAGT. V gave up 6 bases and J gave up 2 bases, with 7 bases separating them. DNA for the CDR3: TGTGCCAGCAGCACATCACAAGAGACCCAGTACTTC. It translates to CASSTSQETQYF.

The gene calls are TRBV27 and TRBJ1-5; D is uncertain. Germline V lookup: CDR1 MNHEY, CDR2 SMNVEV (reference sequence). This CDR3 contains 13 residues. The V and J ends lost 2 bases and 4 bases respectively, with 6 bases between them. The CDR3 nucleotides read TGTGCCAGCAGTTTAAACGGGAATCAGCCCCAGCATTTT. Protein: CASSLNGNQPQHF.

This clone appeared a single time. V gene TRBV28 combines with J gene TRBJ2-7; D may be TRBD2 (6 bases). The germline V gene encodes CDR1 MDHEN and CDR2 SYDVKM. Trimming cost V 3 bases and J 2 bases, with 11 bases left between them. This CDR3 contains 14 residues. In nucleotides, the CDR3 is TGTGCCAGCAGTTTGGCTGGGAGGACCTACGAGCAGTACTTC. This gives the protein CASSLAGRTYEQYF.

The chain is built from TRBV27 and TRBJ1-1; 9 bases are shared with TRBD1. The CDR3 totals 16 residues. Germline loops: CDR1 MNHEY, CDR2 SMNVEV (reference sequence). V dropped 8 bases and J dropped 0; count of bases not matched to a gene: 10. DNA for the CDR3: TGTGCCAGCGCCCCGGGACAGGGATACATGAACACTGAAGCTTTCTTT. Translation gives CASAPGQGYMNTEAFF.

The chain carries TRBV19 and TRBJ1-1; D is perhaps TRBD1 (5 bases). The germline V and J ends were trimmed by 7 bases and 9 bases, with 12 bases remaining between them. This CDR3 has 11 amino acids. CDR1 and CDR2 (germline): LNHDA, SQIVND (reference sequence). CDR3 nucleotides: TGTGCCAGTATTACACAGGCCCAAGCTTTCTTT. Its translation: CASITQAQAFF. Using reference TRBV19 and TRBJ1-1 for the parts outside the CDR3, the full variable domain is DGGITQSPKYLFRKEGQNVTLSCEQNLNHDAMYWYRQDPGQGLRLIYYSQIVNDFQKGDIAEGYSVSREKKESFPLTVTSAQKNPTAFYLCASITQAQAFFGQGTRLTVV.

V usage is TRBV7-9 and J usage is TRBJ1-1; D is perhaps TRBD1 (6 bases). This CDR3 has 13 amino acids. CDR1 and CDR2 (germline): SEHNR, FQNEAQ (reference sequence). V was shortened by 5 bases and J by 9 bases, with 16 bases between the two germline ends. CDR3 DNA sequence: TGTGCCAGCAGCCCCGACCCCGGGACACAAGCTTTCTTT. Encoded protein: CASSPDPGTQAFF.